This paragraph reports one T cell receptor (beta chain). The time point here: blood 2 weeks post-SBRT. Indicated treatment: 15 Gy SBRT to primary tumor, nephrectomy 4 weeks later. After SBRT, blood was collected at 2 and 4 weeks, plus baseline. Repertoires were generated with immunoSEQ multiplex PCR, while TCRdb's copy carries only in-frame clones and drops some. The sample consists of roughly 150,000 clones, around 90% of them appearing once. This entry comes from a study of radiation and T cells in renal cell carcinoma. The V segment lost 4 bases and the J segment 7 bases; nucleotides outside the gene matches: 9. CDR1 is GTSNPN and CDR2 is SVGIG in the germline V gene (reference sequence). The CDR3 consists of 14 residues.

The specimen was blood, collected from a patient whose treatment included radiotherapy and nephrectomy. The sequence came from a woman aged 45-65 years with renal cell carcinoma. The rearrangement links TRBV30 to TRBJ2-7, with 11 bases matching TRBD2. CDR3 protein: CAWTSLAGVEEQYF. In DNA form, the CDR3 reads TGTGCCTGGACATCACTAGCGGGGGTTGAGGAGCAGTACTTC.